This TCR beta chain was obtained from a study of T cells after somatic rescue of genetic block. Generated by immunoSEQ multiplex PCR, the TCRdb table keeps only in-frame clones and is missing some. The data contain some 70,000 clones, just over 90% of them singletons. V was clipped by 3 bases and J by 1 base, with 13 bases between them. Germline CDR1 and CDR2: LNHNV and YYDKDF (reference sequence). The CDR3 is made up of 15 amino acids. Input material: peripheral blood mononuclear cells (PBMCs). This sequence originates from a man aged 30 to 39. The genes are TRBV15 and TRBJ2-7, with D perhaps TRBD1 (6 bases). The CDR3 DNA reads TGTGCCACCAGCAGCCCCAATACAGGGTCCTACGAGCAGTACTTC. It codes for CATSSPNTGSYEQYF.